This TCR beta chain was documented in a study of Graves' ophthalmopathy and Graves' hyperthyroidism. This clonotype was detected many times. The authors amplified TCR beta CDR3 regions, and they did so from RNA transcripts for repertoire sequencing. The workflow started with a first-round RT-PCR run with HTBI primers and then moved on to a second-round multiplex PCR. TCRdb passed the multiplex PCR reads through MiXCR, listing each CDR3 protein once. The sample records about 420,000 distinct CDR3 sequences, around 21% being singletons. Sequencing was done on a sample of peripheral blood. The sequence was obtained from a woman aged 18-29 years with stable Graves' hyperthyroidism.

CDR3 protein: CASSGSKNTEAFF. As DNA, the CDR3 is TGTGCCAGCAGCGGCTCAAAGAACACTGAAGCTTTCTTT. This chain joins TRBV7-9 and TRBJ1-1; D uncertain. The ends were cut back, 5 bases at V and 1 base at J, with 8 bases in the middle. CDR1 and CDR2 (germline): SEHNR, FQNEAQ (reference sequence). The CDR3 sequence is 13 residues long. Combining the CDR3 with reference TRBV7-9 and TRBJ1-1 gives the whole variable domain DTGVSQNPRHKITKRGQNVTFRCDPISEHNRLYWYRQTLGQGPEFLTYFQNEAQLEKSRLLSDRFSAERPKGSFSTLEIQRTEQGDSAMYLCASSGSKNTEAFFGQGTRLTVV.